This TCR beta chain was recovered during a study of T cells in Graves' hyperthyroidism and ophthalmopathy. Amplified TCR beta CDR3 regions came from RNA transcripts. First-round RT-PCR of the TCR CDR3 relied on the HTBI primer set. TCRdb reprocessed the multiplex PCR reads with MiXCR, giving one entry per CDR3 protein. The data contain 600,000 to 700,000 distinct CDR3 sequences, just under 45% of them singletons. V gave up 5 bases and J gave up 9 bases, with 17 bases separating them. Germline V gene sequence: CDR1 SEHNR, CDR2 FQNEAQ (reference sequence). The CDR3 is 13 amino acids. What was sequenced was peripheral blood or thyroid tissue (not recorded which). This receptor was identified in an adult man with Graves' disease, either hyperthyroidism or ophthalmopathy (not recorded which). J is TRBJ2-7 and V is TRBV7-9; TRBD2 might be the D (5 bases). The CDR3 DNA sequence: TGTGCCAGCAGCCTAGAGGGCAATCGCGGGCAGTACTTC. Translated: CASSLEGNRGQYF.